This TCR beta chain was recovered during a study of cytomegalovirus exposure and HLA in healthy donors. Study-wide context: Genetic ancestry analysis placed approximately 78% of the 300 to 500 donors that were genotyped in the Caucasian-associated cluster. Study-wide results and caveats: Some highly shared sequence variants likely arose as a pipeline artifact. Equally common other TCR beta chains were less clonally expanded than HLA-associated ones, a later analysis found.

As for this clone: Its antigen is still unknown.

It was with 60 Vbeta and 13 Jbeta primers that the PCR ran. Sequenced by immunoSEQ multiplex PCR; TCRdb stores in-frame clones only, minus some. The repertoire includes 190,000 or so clones, 75% to 85% of them detected once, and 0.5% to 0.8% sits in the top ten. Germline CDR1 is SGHRS and CDR2 is YFSETQ. The CDR3 sequence is 17 residues long. V lost 4 bases, J lost 5 bases, and 10 bases stayed unmatched. V and J are TRBV5-1 and TRBJ2-5; 14 nucleotides match TRBD2. The origin of this receptor is a boy aged 5-17 years in good health and CMV-seronegative. Sequenced material: PBMCs. The CDR3 bases are TGCGCCAGCAGCAAGACTAGCGGGGGGGCCCTTGGGGAGACCCAGTACTTC. It codes for CASSKTSGGALGETQYF.